This T cell receptor (beta chain) derives from a study of patients and donors after allogeneic stem cell transplantation. The CDR3 spans 13 residues. Germline CDR1 is MNHEY and CDR2 is SVGAGI. About this clonotype itself: One junction end does not reproduce the germline sequence, and a read error may be involved.

TCRdb fed the RT-PCR reads into MiXCR, producing one record per CDR3 protein. The table records more than 150,000 distinct CDR3 sequences, more than 35% of them present only once. This sequence originates from a human donor who was either an allogeneic HSCT recipient or a stem cell or donor lymphocyte infusion donor (not recorded which). It is not recorded whose cells these are; they may come from a transplant donor. This chain uses TRBV6-5 with TRBJ2-7, with TRBD2 identical over 9 bases. The source material was blood, either unsorted or a sorted T cell fraction (not recorded which). The DNA of the CDR3 is TGTGCCAGCAGTTATCGAGCGGGAGGAGTCATCCACTTC. Protein product: CASSYRAGGVIHF.